These 18 T cell receptor beta chains originate from one sample sequenced in a study of control samples from healthy donors and cancer patients. Sequenced by immunoSEQ multiplex PCR; TCRdb stores in-frame clones only, minus some. The profile shows under 150,000 clones, roughly 90% of them singletons. Sequencing used blood. These receptors came from a man aged 30 to 39 in good health.

V usage is TRBV10-3 and J usage is TRBJ1-6; 7 nucleotides match TRBD1. The CDR3 runs 13 residues. CDR1 is ENHRY, CDR2 SYGVKD, per germline. The V segment lost 10 bases and the J segment 6 bases; nucleotides outside the gene matches: 6. CDR3 in amino acids: CATSGTVNSPLHF. DNA of the CDR3: TGTGCCACCTCCGGGACAGTTAATTCACCCCTCCACTTT.

The gene calls are TRBV6-2 or TRBV6-3 and TRBJ2-7; TRBD2 matches 9 bases. The CDR3 runs to 14 residues. Trimming cost V 5 bases and J 2 bases; bases outside gene matches: 4. Germline V CDR1 and CDR2: MNHEY, SVGEGT. CDR3 sequence reads: CASSPTSGAYEQYF. The CDR3 DNA is TGTGCCAGCAGTCCGACTAGCGGAGCCTACGAGCAGTACTTC.

The chain recombines TRBV7-2 with TRBJ2-2; possible D gene TRBD2, 5 bases. The CDR3 length is 14 residues. Germline V lookup: CDR1 SGHTA, CDR2 FQGNSA. V was shortened by 2 bases and J by 4 bases, with 8 bases between the two germline ends. The CDR3 DNA sequence: TGTGCCAGCAGCTTAACAGCGGCCACCGGGGAGCTGTTTTTT. Residues: CASSLTAATGELFF.

The chain carries TRBV2 and TRBJ1-4, with TRBD1 matching over 8 bases. V lost 7 bases to trimming and J lost 5 bases; unmatched junction nucleotides: 6. Looked up from germline, CDR1 is SNHLY and CDR2 is FYNNEI. This CDR3 contains 14 residues. Here the CDR3 reads CASIKGQANEKLFF. The CDR3 DNA follows: TGTGCCAGCATTAAGGGACAGGCCAATGAAAAACTGTTTTTT.

The V and J genes are TRBV14 and TRBJ2-1; TRBD1 matches at 9 bases. There are 16 residues in the CDR3. Germline CDR1 reads SGHDN; CDR2 reads FVKESK. V was pared by 2 bases and J by 4 bases, with 6 bases of the junction left unmatched. The CDR3 DNA reads as TGTGCCAGCAGCCAAATGGGACAGGGACTATACAATGAGCAGTTCTTC. Protein: CASSQMGQGLYNEQFF.

The chain carries TRBV5-8 and TRBJ1-4; D is undetermined. Trimming removed 6 bases from V and 0 bases from J, with 6 bases in between. Germline-derived CDR1 and CDR2 are SGHTS and YDEGEE. This CDR3 spans 13 amino acids. CDR3 bases: TGTGCCAGCATCGGGCCAACTAATGAAAAACTGTTTTTT. Its protein product is CASIGPTNEKLFF.

The chain links TRBV24-1 to TRBJ2-5; 11 bases line up with TRBD2. The germline gives CDR1 KGHDR, CDR2 SFDVKD. J was trimmed by 2 bases and V by 4 bases; bases with no gene match: 8. This CDR3 spans 17 amino acids. The CDR3 coding sequence is TGTGCCACCAGTGAGGGCCTACTAGCGGGGGTACAAGAGACCCAGTACTTC. It specifies CATSEGLLAGVQETQYF.

The chain links TRBV28 to TRBJ2-3, with D possibly being TRBD1 (5 bases). V was shortened by 7 bases and J by 0 bases, with 17 bases between the two germline ends. The germline V gene encodes CDR1 MDHEN and CDR2 SYDVKM. The CDR3 spans 16 residues. CDR3 amino acids: CASNRPSGASTDTQYF. In DNA, the CDR3 is TGTGCCAGCAATCGCCCCAGTGGGGCCAGCACAGATACGCAGTATTTT. The full variable domain, with the rest looked up from reference TRBV28 and TRBJ2-3, is DVKVTQSSRYLVKRTGEKVFLECVQDMDHENMFWYRQDPGLGLRLIYFSYDVKMKEKGDIPEGYSVSREKKERFSLILESASTNQTSMYLCASNRPSGASTDTQYFGPGTRLTVL.

The chain employs TRBV28 and TRBJ1-5, with D possibly being TRBD1 (6 bases). Germline lookup yields CDR1 MDHEN and CDR2 SYDVKM. V was cut by 4 bases and J by 2 bases, with 12 bases left in between. The CDR3 is made up of 15 amino acids. The CDR3 is CASSSQQGGNQPQHF. CDR3 in DNA: TGTGCCAGCAGTTCACAACAGGGAGGCAATCAGCCCCAGCATTTT.

The J gene is TRBJ2-2, the V gene TRBV6-1; TRBD2 agrees at 9 bases. With 1 base clipped from V and 8 bases from J, the junction kept 5 bases outside the gene matches. Germline CDR1 is MNHNS and CDR2 is SASEGT. The CDR3 is 15 amino acids. CDR3 sequence reads: CASSEVTSGPGELFF. The CDR3 nucleotides read TGTGCCAGCAGTGAAGTGACTAGCGGTCCGGGGGAGCTGTTTTTT.

This clone was observed a few times. The chain carries TRBV7-9 and TRBJ1-1; D might be TRBD1 (6 bases). The V end lost 5 bases, the J end lost 1 base, and 14 bases lay between the germline ends. From germline, CDR1 is SEHNR and CDR2 FQNEAQ (reference sequence). This CDR3 is 15 amino acids long. The CDR3 sequence is CASSTWTAQNTEAFF. The DNA of the CDR3 is TGTGCCAGCAGCACCTGGACAGCACAGAACACTGAAGCTTTCTTT.

The chain couples TRBV3-1 (or the pseudogene TRBV3-2) to TRBJ2-3; D uncertain. Germline V lookup: CDR1 LGHDT, CDR2 YNNKEL (reference sequence). The V end was cut by 6 bases, the J end by 1 base, with 14 bases between. The length of the CDR3 is 15 residues. The CDR3 spells CASSLRTSGTDTQYF. CDR3 coding DNA: TGTGCCAGCAGTCTGCGGACCTCTGGCACAGATACGCAGTATTTT.

The chain recombines TRBV9 with TRBJ1-1; tentative D call: TRBD1 (6 bases). The V gene lost 4 bases and the J gene lost 1 base, with 14 bases spanning the gap. This CDR3 region has 15 residues. Germline lookup yields CDR1 SGDLS and CDR2 YYNGEE. CDR3 sequence: CASSSHVGANTEAFF. The CDR3 DNA sequence: TGTGCCAGCAGCTCCCACGTGGGGGCGAACACTGAAGCTTTCTTT.

The chain combines TRBV19 with TRBJ2-4; D may be TRBD2 (6 bases). The CDR3 runs 17 residues. Germline V lookup: CDR1 LNHDA, CDR2 SQIVND (reference sequence). The V and J ends lost 5 bases and 2 bases respectively, with 19 bases between them. The CDR3 reads CASSAGTSRITKNIQYF. DNA of the CDR3: TGTGCCAGTAGTGCGGGGACTTCCCGAATTACCAAAAACATTCAGTACTTC.

The chain employs TRBV9 and TRBJ2-6; D gene uncertain. Germline V lookup: CDR1 SGDLS, CDR2 YYNGEE. This CDR3 has 18 amino acids. Trimming removed 3 bases at V and 0 bases at J, with 16 bases between. The CDR3: CASSEKFGPFSGANVLTF. CDR3 bases: TGTGCCAGCAGCGAGAAATTTGGGCCCTTCTCTGGGGCCAACGTCCTGACTTTC.

This clone was observed once. A junction end diverges from the germline sequence, so it may reflect a read error. This CDR3 is also generated by other DNA sequences in the sample. The V call is TRBV30, the J call TRBJ1-1; unclear D gene. This CDR3 contains 12 residues. Germline loops: CDR1 GTSNPN, CDR2 SVGIG (reference sequence). The CDR3, as DNA: TGTGCCTGGAAGCAGGACTACACTGAAGCCTTCTTT. This codes for CAWKQDYTEAFF.

The chain recombines TRBV6-2 or TRBV6-3 with TRBJ2-2; 7 bases are a match to TRBD1. V was clipped by 4 bases and J by 5 bases; unmatched bases: 10. Germline values: CDR1 MNHEY, CDR2 SVGEGT. This CDR3 spans 16 amino acids. The CDR3 DNA reads as TGTGCCAGCAGTTTCTCCAGGGGGTCTCTTACCGGGGAGCTGTTTTTT. Amino acids: CASSFSRGSLTGELFF.

V gene TRBV28 combines with J gene TRBJ2-1; 8 nucleotides line up with TRBD2. CDR1 and CDR2 (germline): MDHEN, SYDVKM. J gave up 5 bases and V 1 base, and 7 bases lay outside the gene matches. This CDR3 contains 16 residues. The CDR3 sequence: CASSLFGTRGNNEQFF. The CDR3 DNA sequence: TGTGCCAGCAGTTTATTCGGGACTAGGGGTAACAATGAGCAGTTCTTC.